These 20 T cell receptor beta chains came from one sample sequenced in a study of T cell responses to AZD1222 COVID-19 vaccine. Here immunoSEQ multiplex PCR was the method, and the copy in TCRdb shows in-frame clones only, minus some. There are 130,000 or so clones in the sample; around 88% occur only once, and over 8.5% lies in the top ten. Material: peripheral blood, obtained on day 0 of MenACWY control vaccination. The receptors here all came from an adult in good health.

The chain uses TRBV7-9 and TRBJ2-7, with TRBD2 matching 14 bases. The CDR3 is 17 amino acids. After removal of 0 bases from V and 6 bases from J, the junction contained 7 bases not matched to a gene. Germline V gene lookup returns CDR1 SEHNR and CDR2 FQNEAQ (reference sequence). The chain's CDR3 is CASSLALMGLAGAEQYF. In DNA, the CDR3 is TGTGCCAGCAGCTTAGCGCTCATGGGACTAGCGGGAGCCGAGCAGTACTTC. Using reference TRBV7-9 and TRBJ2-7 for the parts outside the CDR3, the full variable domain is DTGVSQNPRHKITKRGQNVTFRCDPISEHNRLYWYRQTLGQGPEFLTYFQNEAQLEKSRLLSDRFSAERPKGSFSTLEIQRTEQGDSAMYLCASSLALMGLAGAEQYFGPGTRLTVT.

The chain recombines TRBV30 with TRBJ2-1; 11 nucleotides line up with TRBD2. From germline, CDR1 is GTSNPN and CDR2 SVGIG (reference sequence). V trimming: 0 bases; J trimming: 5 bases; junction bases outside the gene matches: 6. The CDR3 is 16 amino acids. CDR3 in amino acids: CAWSVLETSGNNEQFF. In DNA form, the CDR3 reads TGTGCCTGGAGTGTACTTGAGACTAGCGGGAACAATGAGCAGTTCTTC.

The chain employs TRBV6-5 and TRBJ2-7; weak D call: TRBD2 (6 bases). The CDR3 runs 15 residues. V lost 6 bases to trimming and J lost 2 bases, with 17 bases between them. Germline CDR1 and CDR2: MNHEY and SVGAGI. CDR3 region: CASRSVGGAAYEQYF. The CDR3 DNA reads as TGTGCCAGCAGGTCGGTTGGAGGGGCTGCCTACGAGCAGTACTTC.

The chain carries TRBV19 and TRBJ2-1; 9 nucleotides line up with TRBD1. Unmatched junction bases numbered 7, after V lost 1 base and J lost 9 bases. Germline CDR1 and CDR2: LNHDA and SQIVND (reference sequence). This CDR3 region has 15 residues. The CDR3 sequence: CASSIVGTGSGEQFF. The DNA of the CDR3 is TGTGCCAGTAGTATAGTAGGGACAGGGTCGGGTGAGCAGTTCTTC.

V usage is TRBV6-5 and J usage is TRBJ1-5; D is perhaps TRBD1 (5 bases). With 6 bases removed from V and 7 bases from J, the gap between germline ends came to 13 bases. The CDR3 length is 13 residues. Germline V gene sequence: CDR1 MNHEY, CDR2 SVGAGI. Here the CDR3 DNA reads TGTGCCAGCAGCCGGGACCTAAACCAGCCCCAGCATTTT. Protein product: CASSRDLNQPQHF.

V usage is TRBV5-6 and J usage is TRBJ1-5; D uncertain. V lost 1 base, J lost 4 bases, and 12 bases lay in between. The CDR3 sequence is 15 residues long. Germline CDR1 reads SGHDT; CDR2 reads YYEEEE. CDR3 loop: CASSLWSGWNQPQHF. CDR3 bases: TGTGCCAGCAGCTTGTGGTCAGGCTGGAATCAGCCCCAGCATTTT. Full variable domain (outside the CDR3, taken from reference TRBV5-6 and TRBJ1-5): DAGVTQSPTHLIKTRGQQVTLRCSPKSGHDTVSWYQQALGQGPQFIFQYYEEEERQRGNFPDRFSGHQFPNYSSELNVNALLLGDSALYLCASSLWSGWNQPQHFGDGTRLSIL.

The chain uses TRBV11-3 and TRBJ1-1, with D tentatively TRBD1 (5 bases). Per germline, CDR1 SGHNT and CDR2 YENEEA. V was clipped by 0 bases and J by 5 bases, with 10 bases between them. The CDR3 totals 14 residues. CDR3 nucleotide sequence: TGTGCCAGCAGCTTAGATCAAGGGGTGACTGAAGCTTTCTTT. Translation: CASSLDQGVTEAFF.

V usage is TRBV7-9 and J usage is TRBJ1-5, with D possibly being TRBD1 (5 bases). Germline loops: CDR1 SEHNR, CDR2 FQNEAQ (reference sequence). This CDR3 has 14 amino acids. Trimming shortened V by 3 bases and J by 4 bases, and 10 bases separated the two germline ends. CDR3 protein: CASSLGQLNQPQHF. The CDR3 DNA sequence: TGTGCCAGCAGCTTGGGGCAGCTTAATCAGCCCCAGCATTTT.

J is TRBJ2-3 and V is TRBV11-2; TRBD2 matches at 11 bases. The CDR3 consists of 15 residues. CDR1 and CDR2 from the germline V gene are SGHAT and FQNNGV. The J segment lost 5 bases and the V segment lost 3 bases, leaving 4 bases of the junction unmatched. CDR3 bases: TGTGCCAGCAGCTTTCTAGCGGGAGGCGTAGATACGCAGTATTTT. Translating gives CASSFLAGGVDTQYF. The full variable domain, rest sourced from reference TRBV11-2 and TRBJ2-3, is EAGVAQSPRYKIIEKRQSVAFWCNPISGHATLYWYQQILGQGPKLLIQFQNNGVVDDSQLPKDRFSAERLKGVDSTLKIQPAKLEDSAVYLCASSFLAGGVDTQYFGPGTRLTVL.

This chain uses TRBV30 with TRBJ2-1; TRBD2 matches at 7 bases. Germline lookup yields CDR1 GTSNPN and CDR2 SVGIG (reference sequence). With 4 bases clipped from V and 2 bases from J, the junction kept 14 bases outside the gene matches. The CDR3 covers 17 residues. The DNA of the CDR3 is TGTGCCTGGAACCGAGGGCGCGGGGGACCGGCCTACAATGAGCAGTTCTTC. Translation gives CAWNRGRGGPAYNEQFF.

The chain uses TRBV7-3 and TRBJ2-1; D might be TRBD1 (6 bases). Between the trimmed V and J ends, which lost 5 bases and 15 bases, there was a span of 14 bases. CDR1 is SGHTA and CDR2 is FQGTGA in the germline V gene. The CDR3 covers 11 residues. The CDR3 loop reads CASSPEGVSFF. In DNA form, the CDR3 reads TGTGCCAGCAGCCCAGAGGGGGTTTCGTTCTTC.

The CDR3 region is CASSLWPTEARDTQYF. The CDR3 bases are TGCGCCAGCAGCTTATGGCCGACAGAGGCTAGGGATACGCAGTATTTT. V usage is TRBV5-1 and J usage is TRBJ2-3; a possible D gene is TRBD1 (5 bases). Germline V CDR1 and CDR2: SGHRS, YFSETQ. The CDR3 totals 16 residues. Trimming pared 2 bases from V and 6 bases from J, leaving 19 bases between. Drawing the rest from reference TRBV5-1 and TRBJ2-3, the complete variable domain is KAGVTQTPRYLIKTRGQQVTLSCSPISGHRSVSWYQQTPGQGLQFLFEYFSETQRNKGNFPGRFSGRQFSNSRSEMNVSTLELGDSALYLCASSLWPTEARDTQYFGPGTRLTVL.

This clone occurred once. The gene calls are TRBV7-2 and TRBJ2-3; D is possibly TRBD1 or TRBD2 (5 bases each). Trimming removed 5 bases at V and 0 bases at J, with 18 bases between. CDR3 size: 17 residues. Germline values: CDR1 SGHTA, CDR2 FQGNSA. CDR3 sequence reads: CASSPRGTTRSTDTQYF. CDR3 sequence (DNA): TGTGCCAGCAGCCCCCGAGGGACCACCCGTAGCACAGATACGCAGTATTTT.

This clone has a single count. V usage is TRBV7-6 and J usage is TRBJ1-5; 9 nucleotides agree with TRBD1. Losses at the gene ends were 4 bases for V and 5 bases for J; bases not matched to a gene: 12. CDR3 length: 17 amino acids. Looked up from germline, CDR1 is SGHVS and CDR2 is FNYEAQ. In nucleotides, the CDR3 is TGTGCCAGCAGCTGGGGACAGGGAAATAATGGAGATCAGCCCCAGCATTTT. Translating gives CASSWGQGNNGDQPQHF.

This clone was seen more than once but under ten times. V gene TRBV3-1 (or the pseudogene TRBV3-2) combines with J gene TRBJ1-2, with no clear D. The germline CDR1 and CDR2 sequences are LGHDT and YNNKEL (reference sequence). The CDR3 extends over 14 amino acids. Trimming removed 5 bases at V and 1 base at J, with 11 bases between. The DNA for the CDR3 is TGTGCCAGCAGCTCGAGTGGTTATAACTATGGCTACACCTTC. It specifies CASSSSGYNYGYTF.

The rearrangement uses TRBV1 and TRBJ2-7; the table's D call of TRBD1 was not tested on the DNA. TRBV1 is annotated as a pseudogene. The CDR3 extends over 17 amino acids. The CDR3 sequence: CTSSQKWDSDQLSEQYF. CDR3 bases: TGCACCAGCAGCCAAAAATGGGACAGCGACCAGTTGAGCGAGCAGTACTTC.

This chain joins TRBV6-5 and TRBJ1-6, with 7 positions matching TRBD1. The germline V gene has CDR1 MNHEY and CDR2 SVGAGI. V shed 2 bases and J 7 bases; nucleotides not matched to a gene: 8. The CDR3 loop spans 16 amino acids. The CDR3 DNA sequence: TGTGCCAGCAGTTACGGACAGGTGGATGAGAATTCACCCCTCCACTTT. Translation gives CASSYGQVDENSPLHF.

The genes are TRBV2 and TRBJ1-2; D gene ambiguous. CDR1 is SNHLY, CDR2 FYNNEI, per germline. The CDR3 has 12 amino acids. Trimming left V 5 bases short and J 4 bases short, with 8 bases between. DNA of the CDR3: TGTGCCAGCAGTCCCTGGGGCTATGGCTACACCTTC. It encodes CASSPWGYGYTF.

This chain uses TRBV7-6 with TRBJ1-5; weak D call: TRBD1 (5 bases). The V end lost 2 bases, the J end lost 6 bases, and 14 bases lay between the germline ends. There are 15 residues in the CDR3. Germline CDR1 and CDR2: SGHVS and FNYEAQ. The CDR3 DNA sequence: TGTGCCAGCAGCTTATTAATGGGGCGGACTCAGCCCCAGCATTTT. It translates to CASSLLMGRTQPQHF.

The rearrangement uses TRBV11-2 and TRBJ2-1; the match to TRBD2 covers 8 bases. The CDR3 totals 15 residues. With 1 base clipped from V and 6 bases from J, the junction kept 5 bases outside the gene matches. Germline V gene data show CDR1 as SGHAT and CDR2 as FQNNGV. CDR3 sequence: CASSLGGAGVNEQFF. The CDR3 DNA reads TGTGCCAGCAGCTTAGGGGGAGCGGGGGTCAATGAGCAGTTCTTC.